These 18 T cell receptor beta chains were sequenced from one sample in a study of CD8 T cells in Susac syndrome (dated 2019 in TCRdb). The receptor library was made with the immunoSEQ multiplex PCR assay. RNA was extracted with the RNeasy kit and about 0.5 to 1 ug was reverse transcribed using random hexamers. TCRdb reran the public reads through fastp at Q25 and MiXCR, keeping productive beta chains. Records with the same CDR3 protein are collapsed into one entry carrying the most frequent genes and DNA. In this sample the table shows around 90,000 distinct CDR3 sequences, roughly 95% of which occur a single time. Jointly, the top ten make up more than 0.55% of the sample. The source material was CD8+ T cells from PBMCs. The receptors shown here come from a human donor with Susac syndrome.

This chain uses TRBV14 with TRBJ2-5, with TRBD1 matching 7 bases. Losses at the gene ends were 5 bases for V and 7 bases for J; bases not matched to a gene: 13. Germline CDR1 reads SGHDN; CDR2 reads FVKESK. The CDR3 sequence is 15 residues long. The CDR3 region has the DNA TGTGCCAGCAGCAAAACAGGGGTCATCCTTGGGACCCAGTACTTC. This translates into CASSKTGVILGTQYF.

J is TRBJ1-4 and V is TRBV9, with D possibly TRBD1 on 5 matching bases. This CDR3 has 14 amino acids. Trimming left V 3 bases short and J 2 bases short, with 8 bases between. The germline CDR1 and CDR2 sequences are SGDLS and YYNGEE. CDR3 bases: TGTGCCAGCAGCGGGGACGGCACTAATGAAAAACTGTTTTTT. Its translation: CASSGDGTNEKLFF.

The J gene is TRBJ1-1, the V gene TRBV19, with D hard to call. Germline V CDR1 and CDR2: LNHDA, SQIVND (reference sequence). Trimming left V 2 bases short and J 1 base short, with 11 bases between. This CDR3 region has 15 residues. CDR3 DNA: TGTGCCAGTAGTATATCGGGCACATGGAACACTGAAGCTTTCTTT. This encodes CASSISGTWNTEAFF.

The chain employs TRBV18 and TRBJ1-5, with TRBD1 identical over 7 bases. Germline CDR1 KGHSH, CDR2 LQKENI. Trimming removed 4 bases from V and 5 bases from J; junction bases left unmatched: 14. CDR3 length: 17 amino acids. The CDR3 sequence is CASSHQEPTGFDQPQHF. The CDR3 bases are TGTGCCAGCTCACACCAGGAACCGACAGGGTTCGATCAGCCCCAGCATTTT.

The chain joins TRBV20-1 to TRBJ2-1; 11 nucleotides line up with TRBD2. The germline gives CDR1 DFQATT, CDR2 SNEGSKA (reference sequence). The CDR3 contains 17 residues. Trimming at V came to 5 bases and at J to 5 bases, leaving 14 bases not matched to a gene. DNA for the CDR3: TGCAGTGCTGGGGCGTCCTCTACTAGCGGGGGTAACAATGAGCAGTTCTTC. This sequence encodes CSAGASSTSGGNNEQFF.

This chain links TRBV20-1 with TRBJ1-6; D possibly corresponds to TRBD1 (5 bases). V lost 4 bases and J lost 5, with 15 bases in between. The CDR3 loop spans 15 amino acids. The germline gives CDR1 DFQATT, CDR2 SNEGSKA (reference sequence). The CDR3 protein is CSATRDSRNNSPLHF. In DNA, the CDR3 is TGCAGTGCTACAAGGGACTCAAGGAATAATTCACCCCTCCACTTT.

The V call is TRBV20-1, the J call TRBJ2-5; D perhaps matches TRBD1 (6 bases). The ends were cut back, 3 bases at V and 3 bases at J, with 20 bases in the middle. The CDR3 is made up of 16 amino acids. Germline V gene data show CDR1 as DFQATT and CDR2 as SNEGSKA (reference sequence). The CDR3: CSASPRGRGAEETQYF. CDR3 DNA: TGCAGTGCTAGCCCCCGGGGCAGGGGCGCGGAAGAGACCCAGTACTTC.

This rearrangement joins TRBV24-1 to TRBJ1-2; 7 bases line up with TRBD1. Germline V gene lookup returns CDR1 KGHDR and CDR2 SFDVKD. This CDR3 region has 13 residues. J lost 6 bases, V lost 4 bases, and 4 bases had no gene match. CDR3 sequence reads: CATSEPGTDGYTF. CDR3 nucleotides: TGTGCCACCAGTGAACCAGGGACAGATGGCTACACCTTC.

This rearrangement joins TRBV2 to TRBJ2-5; the D gene could be TRBD1 or TRBD2 (6 bases each). Trimming shortened V by 8 bases and J by 5 bases, and 15 bases separated the two germline ends. CDR3 length: 13 amino acids. Germline loops: CDR1 SNHLY, CDR2 FYNNEI. The DNA of the CDR3 is TGTGCCAGCCTCGGGGGCAGGGCTGAGACCCAGTACTTC. The encoded protein is CASLGGRAETQYF. Full variable domain (rest looked up from reference TRBV2 and TRBJ2-5): EPEVTQTPSHQVTQMGQEVILRCVPISNHLYFYWYRQILGQKVEFLVSFYNNEISEKSEIFDDQFSVERPDGSNFTLKIRSTKLEDSAMYFCASLGGRAETQYFGPGTRLLVL.

The V call is TRBV3-1, the J call TRBJ2-3; TRBD1 is a possible D gene (5 bases). CDR3 size: 17 residues. Trimming left V 0 bases short and J 4 bases short, with 17 bases between. Germline lookup yields CDR1 LGHDT and CDR2 YNNKEL (reference sequence). CDR3 in amino acids: CASSQDLSGARADTQYF. CDR3 sequence (DNA): TGTGCCAGCAGCCAAGATTTAAGTGGGGCCAGGGCAGATACGCAGTATTTT.

The J gene is TRBJ1-2, the V gene TRBV20-1; possibly TRBD1 for D (6 bases). In germline, CDR1 is DFQATT, CDR2 SNEGSKA (reference sequence). The V and J ends lost 4 bases and 2 bases respectively, with 11 bases between them. The CDR3 runs to 13 residues. The CDR3 protein is CSATRTDNYGYTF. Here the CDR3 DNA reads TGCAGTGCTACCCGGACAGACAACTATGGCTACACCTTC.

The V gene is TRBV6-1, the J gene TRBJ1-2, with D possibly matching TRBD1 (5 bases). Germline-derived CDR1 and CDR2 are MNHNS and SASEGT. V lost 9 bases, J lost 5 bases, and 25 bases lay in between. CDR3 length: 16 residues. CDR3 DNA sequence: TGTGCCAGTGTACCGGGACGGAGGAGGGAGGGGTATGGCTACACCTTC. Its protein product is CASVPGRRREGYGYTF.

This sequence joins TRBV2 and TRBJ1-5; TRBD1 agrees at 7 bases. Looked up from germline, CDR1 is SNHLY and CDR2 is FYNNEI. V dropped 6 bases and J dropped 3; count of bases not matched to a gene: 5. The CDR3 has 14 amino acids. The CDR3 sequence: CASSGTVNNQPQHF. The CDR3 DNA follows: TGTGCCAGCAGCGGGACAGTAAACAATCAGCCCCAGCATTTT.

This chain uses TRBV30 with TRBJ2-3, with D uncertain. Trimming shortened V by 5 bases and J by 2 bases, and 5 bases separated the two germline ends. CDR1 is GTSNPN, CDR2 SVGIG, per germline (reference sequence). The CDR3 is 11 amino acids. CDR3 amino acids: CAWYDTDTQYF. The CDR3 nucleotides are TGTGCCTGGTACGACACAGATACGCAGTATTTT.

This clonotype was observed once. The V gene is TRBV15, the J gene TRBJ2-7; D might be TRBD1 or TRBD2, each matching 5 bases. Germline V gives CDR1 LNHNV, CDR2 YYDKDF (reference sequence). Between the trimmed V and J ends, which lost 6 bases and 1 base, there was a span of 13 bases. The CDR3 spans 14 residues. The CDR3: CATSTGTNSYEQYF. CDR3 coding DNA: TGTGCCACCAGTACCGGGACCAATTCCTACGAGCAGTACTTC.

V usage is TRBV9 and J usage is TRBJ2-5; weak D call: TRBD2 (6 bases). V was cut by 0 bases and J by 2 bases, with 11 bases left in between. Germline values: CDR1 SGDLS, CDR2 YYNGEE. This CDR3 has 15 amino acids. In DNA form, the CDR3 reads TGTGCCAGCAGCGTAGTGGGGGGTGGGCAAGAGACCCAGTACTTC. Translation: CASSVVGGGQETQYF.

The chain combines TRBV25-1 with TRBJ2-7; D is unresolved. The V end lost 4 bases, the J end lost 6 bases, and 10 bases lay between the germline ends. This CDR3 spans 12 amino acids. Germline-derived CDR1 and CDR2 are MGHDK and SYGVNS. CDR3 coding DNA: TGTGCCAGCAGTGCATCCGAGGCCGAGCAGTACTTC. As protein: CASSASEAEQYF.

The chain couples TRBV10-3 to TRBJ2-3; D is unclear. V lost 10 bases and J lost 1, with 12 bases in between. There are 13 residues in the CDR3. The V gene's germline CDR1 is ENHRY and CDR2 SYGVKD. The CDR3 reads CATWTFRTDTQYF. The CDR3 region has the DNA TGTGCCACCTGGACCTTTCGCACAGATACGCAGTATTTT.